This T cell receptor (beta chain) was sequenced in a study of regulatory T cells in long-lasting Graves disease. Germline-derived CDR1 and CDR2 are DFQATT and SNEGSKA (reference sequence). Trimming cost V 0 bases and J 2 bases, with 13 bases left between them. The CDR3 totals 15 residues. As for time point: persistent/refractory GD, antithyroid drugs over 5 years with positive TRAb. There was RNA extracted from PBMCs, and the TCR library was made from it. Both iRepertoire HTBI primers and Arm-PCR of CDR3 regions were used to build the TCR beta libraries. TCRdb ran MiXCR on the multiplex PCR reads and lists one entry per CDR3 protein. The sample gives hundreds of thousands of distinct CDR3 sequences, about 20% of which show up once; roughly 20% is in the top ten. This clonotype was counted only a few times.

This rearrangement joins TRBV20-1 to TRBJ1-1; D may be TRBD1 (5 bases). The origin of this receptor is a female donor with Graves disease. Sequenced material: peripheral blood mononuclear cells (PBMCs), taken when the disease was refractory, from a patient treated with antithyroid drugs. CDR3 sequence reads: CSARDWEGINTEAFF. The CDR3 bases are TGCAGTGCTAGAGATTGGGAGGGGATTAACACTGAAGCTTTCTTT.